The TCR beta chain under discussion was sequenced for a study of T cell responses to AZD1222 COVID-19 vaccine. Study information: The analysis combined second doses at about 4 or about 12 weeks. Study outcomes and limitations: Donors were mostly white British, more females; clonal diversity possibly underestimated. Dominant at 160-218 and 743-854, vaccine-associated CD4 TCRs also spanned spike.

The V gene lost 2 bases and the J gene lost 4 bases, with 8 bases spanning the gap. The germline gives CDR1 SGHTA, CDR2 FQGTGA. The CDR3 consists of 13 residues. Concerning this clone itself: Its antigen is unidentified.

The assay was immunoSEQ multiplex PCR, and TCRdb's table has in-frame clones only and misses some. The sample has roughly 97,000 clones, about 89% seen once. The sequenced sample was peripheral blood, obtained on day 0 of AZD1222 vaccination. The gene calls are TRBV7-3 and TRBJ1-2; tentatively, D is TRBD1 (5 bases). This receptor was identified in an adult in good health. DNA of the CDR3: TGTGCCAGCAGCTTACCCGGGGGCTATGGCTACACCTTC. It translates to CASSLPGGYGYTF. Full variable domain (missing parts from reference TRBV7-3 and TRBJ1-2): GAGVSQTPSNKVTEKGKYVELRCDPISGHTALYWYRQSLGQGPEFLIYFQGTGAADDSGLPNDRFFAVRPEGSVSTLKIQRTERGDSAVYLCASSLPGGYGYTFGSGTRLTVV.